A single sample gave rise to the 5 T cell receptor beta chains below, sequenced in a study of shared clonotypes between healthy human individuals. Sequencing used immunoSEQ multiplex PCR; TCRdb keeps in-frame clones, though not all of them. Of over a million clones listed, approximately 96% are singletons. Sequenced material: naive CD4+ T cells sorted from blood. Sample subset: CD45RA+ positively selected. The receptors were sampled from a man aged 25 to 40 in good health.

This CDR3 reads CASSLISGITGELFF. Here the CDR3 DNA reads TGTGCCAGCAGCTTAATTAGCGGGATAACCGGGGAGCTGTTTTTT. The chain carries TRBV7-6 and TRBJ2-2, with 8 positions matching TRBD2. The germline CDR1 and CDR2 sequences are SGHVS and FNYEAQ. This CDR3 contains 15 residues. V shed 2 bases, J shed 5 bases, and the junction held 4 bases outside the gene matches. The full variable domain, with the rest looked up from reference TRBV7-6 and TRBJ2-2, is GAGVSQSPRYKVTKRGQDVALRCDPISGHVSLYWYRQALGQGPEFLTYFNYEAQQDKSGLPNDRFSAERPEGSISTLTIQRTEQRDSAMYRCASSLISGITGELFFGEGSRLTVL.

The genes are TRBV2 and TRBJ1-5; a possible D gene is TRBD1 (6 bases). The ends were cut back, 3 bases at V and 11 bases at J, with 20 bases in the middle. Germline assignment: CDR1 SNHLY and CDR2 FYNNEI. The CDR3 is 15 amino acids. The CDR3 here is CASSDLETGRESQHF. The DNA of the CDR3 is TGTGCCAGCAGTGACCTAGAGACAGGCCGGGAGTCCCAGCATTTT. Supplemented by reference TRBV2 and TRBJ1-5, the full variable domain reads EPEVTQTPSHQVTQMGQEVILRCVPISNHLYFYWYRQILGQKVEFLVSFYNNEISEKSEIFDDQFSVERPDGSNFTLKIRSTKLEDSAMYFCASSDLETGRESQHFGDGTRLSIL.

V gene TRBV6-5 combines with J gene TRBJ1-1, with 7 bases matching TRBD1. Unmatched junction bases numbered 9, after V lost 6 bases and J lost 8 bases. CDR3 length equals 13 residues. Germline V gene data show CDR1 as MNHEY and CDR2 as SVGAGI. The CDR3 loop is CASRHLGTEEAFF. The DNA for the CDR3 is TGTGCCAGCAGACACCTCGGGACAGAAGAAGCTTTCTTT.

The chain uses TRBV5-1 and TRBJ2-7, with D possibly matching TRBD2 (6 bases). The CDR3 runs to 14 residues. Germline V gives CDR1 SGHRS, CDR2 YFSETQ. V lost 4 bases and J 0 bases, leaving 11 bases between the germline ends. The chain's CDR3 is CASSPGVTSYEQYF. The CDR3 DNA reads as TGCGCCAGCAGCCCGGGAGTTACCTCCTACGAGCAGTACTTC.

The genes are TRBV5-4 and TRBJ2-7; TRBD2 agrees at 10 bases. The CDR3 consists of 14 residues. Per germline, CDR1 SGHNT and CDR2 YYREEE (reference sequence). J gave up 4 bases and V 4 bases, and 5 bases lay outside the gene matches. The CDR3 DNA is TGTGCCAGCAGCATTAAAGCGGGGGGGTACGAGCAGTACTTC. Translating gives CASSIKAGGYEQYF.